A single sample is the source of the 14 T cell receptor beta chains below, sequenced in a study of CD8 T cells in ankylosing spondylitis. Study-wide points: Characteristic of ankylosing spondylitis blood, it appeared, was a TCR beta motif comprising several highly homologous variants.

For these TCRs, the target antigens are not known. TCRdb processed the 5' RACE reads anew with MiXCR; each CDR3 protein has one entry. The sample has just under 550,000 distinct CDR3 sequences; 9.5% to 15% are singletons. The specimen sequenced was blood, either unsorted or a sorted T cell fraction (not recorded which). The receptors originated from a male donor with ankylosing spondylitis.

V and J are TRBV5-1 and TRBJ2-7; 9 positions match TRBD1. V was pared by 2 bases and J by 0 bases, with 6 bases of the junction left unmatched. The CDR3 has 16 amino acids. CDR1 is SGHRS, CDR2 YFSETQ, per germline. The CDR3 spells CASSLNTGGLSYEQYF. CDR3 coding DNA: TGCGCCAGCAGCTTAAACACAGGGGGCCTCTCCTACGAGCAGTACTTC.

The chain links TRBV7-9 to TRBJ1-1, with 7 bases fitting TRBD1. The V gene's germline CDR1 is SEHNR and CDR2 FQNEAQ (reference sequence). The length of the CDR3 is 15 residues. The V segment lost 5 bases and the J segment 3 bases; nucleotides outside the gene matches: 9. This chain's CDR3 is CASSPRGAVYTEAFF. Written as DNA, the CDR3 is TGTGCCAGCAGCCCCAGGGGGGCGGTGTACACTGAAGCTTTCTTT.

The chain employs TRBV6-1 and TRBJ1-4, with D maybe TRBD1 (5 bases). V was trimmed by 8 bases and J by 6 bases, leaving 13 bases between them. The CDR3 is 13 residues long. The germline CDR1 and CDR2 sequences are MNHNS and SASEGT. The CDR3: CASVQGTDEKLFF. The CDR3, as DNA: TGTGCCAGCGTCCAGGGTACGGATGAAAAACTGTTTTTT.

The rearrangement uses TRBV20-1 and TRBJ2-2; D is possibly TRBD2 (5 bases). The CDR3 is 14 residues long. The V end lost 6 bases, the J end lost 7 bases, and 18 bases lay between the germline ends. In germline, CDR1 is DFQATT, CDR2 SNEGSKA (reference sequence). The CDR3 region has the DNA TGCAGTGCCCCTGAGGGAGCTGCGGGCGGGGAGCTGTTTTTT. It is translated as CSAPEGAAGGELFF.

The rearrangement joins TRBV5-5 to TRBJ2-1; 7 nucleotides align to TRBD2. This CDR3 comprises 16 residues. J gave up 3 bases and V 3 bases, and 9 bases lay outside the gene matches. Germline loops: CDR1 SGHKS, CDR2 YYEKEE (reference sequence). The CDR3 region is CASSSGLVGLYNEQFF. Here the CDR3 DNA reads TGTGCCAGCAGCTCCGGACTAGTGGGTCTCTACAATGAGCAGTTCTTC.

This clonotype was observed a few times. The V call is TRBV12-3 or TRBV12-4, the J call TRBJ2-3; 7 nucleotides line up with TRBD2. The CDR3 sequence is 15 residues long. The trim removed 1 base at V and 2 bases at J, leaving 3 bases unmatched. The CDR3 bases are TGTGCCAGCAGTTTAGGCCAGCGGGACACAGATACGCAGTATTTT. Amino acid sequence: CASSLGQRDTDTQYF.

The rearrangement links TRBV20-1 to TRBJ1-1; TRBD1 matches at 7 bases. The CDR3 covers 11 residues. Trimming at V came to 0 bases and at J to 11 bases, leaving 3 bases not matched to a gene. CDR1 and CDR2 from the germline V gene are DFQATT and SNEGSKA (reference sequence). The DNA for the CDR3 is TGCAGTGCTAGAGAGGGACAGTGGGCTTTCTTT. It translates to CSAREGQWAFF.

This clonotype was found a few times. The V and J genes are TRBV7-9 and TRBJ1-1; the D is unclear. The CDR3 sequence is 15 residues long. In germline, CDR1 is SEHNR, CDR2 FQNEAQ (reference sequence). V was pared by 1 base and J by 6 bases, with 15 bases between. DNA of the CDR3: TGTGCCAGCAGCTTAGATTCGCTAAACCTCCCTGAAGCTTTCTTT. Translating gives CASSLDSLNLPEAFF.

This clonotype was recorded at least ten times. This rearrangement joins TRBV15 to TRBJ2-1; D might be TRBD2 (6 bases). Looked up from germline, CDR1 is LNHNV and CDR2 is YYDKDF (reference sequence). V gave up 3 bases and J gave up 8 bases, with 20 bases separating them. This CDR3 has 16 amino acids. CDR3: CATSREGTGTQDEQFF. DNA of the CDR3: TGTGCCACCAGCAGGGAAGGAACCGGGACTCAGGATGAGCAGTTCTTC.

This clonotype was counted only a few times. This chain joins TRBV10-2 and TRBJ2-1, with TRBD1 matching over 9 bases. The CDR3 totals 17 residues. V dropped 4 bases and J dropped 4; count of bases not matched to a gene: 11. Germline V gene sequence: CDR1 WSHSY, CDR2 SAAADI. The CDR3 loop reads CASSGGQGVWSYNEQFF. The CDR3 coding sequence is TGCGCCAGCAGTGGGGGACAGGGAGTTTGGTCGTACAATGAGCAGTTCTTC.

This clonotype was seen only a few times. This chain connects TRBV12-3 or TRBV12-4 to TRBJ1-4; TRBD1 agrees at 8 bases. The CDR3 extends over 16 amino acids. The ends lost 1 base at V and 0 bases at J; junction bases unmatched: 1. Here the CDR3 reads CASSLEQGATNEKLFF. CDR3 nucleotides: TGTGCCAGCAGTTTAGAACAGGGGGCAACTAATGAAAAACTGTTTTTT.

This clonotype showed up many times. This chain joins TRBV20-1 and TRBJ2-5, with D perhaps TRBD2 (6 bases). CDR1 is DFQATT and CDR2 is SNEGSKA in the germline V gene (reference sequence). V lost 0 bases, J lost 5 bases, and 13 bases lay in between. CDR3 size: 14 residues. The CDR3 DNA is TGCAGTGCTAGAGATCCCCGGAGGGGCGAGACCCAGTACTTC. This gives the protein CSARDPRRGETQYF.

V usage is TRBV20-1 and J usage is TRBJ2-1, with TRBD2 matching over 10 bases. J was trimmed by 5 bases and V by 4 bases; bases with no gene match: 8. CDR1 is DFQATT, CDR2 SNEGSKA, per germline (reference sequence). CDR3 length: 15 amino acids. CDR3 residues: CSATQLAGSHNEQFF. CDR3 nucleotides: TGCAGTGCTACCCAACTAGCGGGAAGCCACAATGAGCAGTTCTTC.

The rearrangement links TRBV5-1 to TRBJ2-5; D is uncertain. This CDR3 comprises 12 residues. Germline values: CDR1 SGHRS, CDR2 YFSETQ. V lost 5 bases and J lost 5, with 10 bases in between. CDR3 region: CASRLRMETQYF. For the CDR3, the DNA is TGCGCCAGCAGGCTAAGGATGGAGACCCAGTACTTC.